Sequencing of this T cell receptor (beta chain) was carried out in a study of cytotoxic CD8 clonotypes in ibrutinib-treated CLL. The study's findings and limits: Baseline values of clonality outstripped age-matched healthy donors and followed circulating CD8+ T-cell counts.

Produced via immunoSEQ multiplex PCR; TCRdb's table is partial and in-frame only. This table holds approximately 210,000 clones, approximately 68% found once. As regards this clone: What it binds is not known.

J lost 6 bases, V lost 4 bases, and 6 bases had no gene match. Germline V gives CDR1 MDHEN, CDR2 SYDVKM. There are 14 residues in the CDR3. This material consisted of PBMCs, taken after 24 months of ibrutinib treatment. This chain uses TRBV28 with TRBJ2-7, with 10 bases identical to TRBD2. This receptor was obtained from a human donor with chronic lymphocytic leukemia. The CDR3 sequence is CASSSLAGVIEQYF. CDR3 nucleotide sequence: TGTGCCAGCAGTTCCCTAGCGGGAGTAATCGAGCAGTACTTC.